The 20 T cell receptor beta chains below come from one sample, sequenced in a study of blood T cell repertoires in COVID-19. Only in-frame clones appear in the TCRdb table, and some are missing; sequencing was by immunoSEQ multiplex PCR. The sample consists of roughly 70,000 clones, roughly three quarters of them appearing once. Material for sequencing was peripheral blood. The receptors derive from a man aged 70-80 years with COVID-19, enrolled during active disease.

The genes are TRBV9 and TRBJ2-1; 7 nucleotides align to TRBD2. The J segment lost 7 bases and the V segment lost 0 bases, leaving 13 bases of the junction unmatched. The V gene's germline CDR1 is SGDLS and CDR2 YYNGEE. This CDR3 is 17 amino acids long. The CDR3 is CASSVAAGVRLMNEQFF. In nucleotides, the CDR3 is TGTGCCAGCAGCGTAGCGGCGGGAGTTCGTTTAATGAATGAGCAGTTCTTC.

The chain employs TRBV18 and TRBJ2-5; 7 bases fit TRBD2. V gave up 6 bases and J gave up 5 bases; unmatched junction bases: 6. Germline CDR1 reads KGHSH; CDR2 reads LQKENI. This CDR3 has 13 amino acids. This CDR3 reads CASSPPGGETQYF. CDR3 bases: TGTGCCAGCTCTCCTCCGGGAGGTGAGACCCAGTACTTC.

The J gene is TRBJ1-6, the V gene TRBV5-6; 11 nucleotides align to TRBD1. This CDR3 spans 15 amino acids. The J segment lost 10 bases and the V segment lost 0 bases, leaving 3 bases of the junction unmatched. Germline-derived CDR1 and CDR2 are SGHDT and YYEEEE. CDR3 amino acids: CASSLAGTGGSPLHF. The CDR3, as DNA: TGTGCCAGCAGCTTGGCCGGGACAGGGGGATCACCCCTCCACTTT.

This clone was counted a few times. This chain connects TRBV7-9 to TRBJ2-2; D is uncertain. The V end lost 0 bases, the J end lost 1 base, and 6 bases lay between the germline ends. Germline-derived CDR1 and CDR2 are SEHNR and FQNEAQ (reference sequence). The CDR3 contains 15 residues. CDR3 sequence reads: CASSLAPGNTGELFF. The CDR3, as DNA: TGTGCCAGCAGCTTAGCGCCGGGGAACACCGGGGAGCTGTTTTTT. Filled out from reference TRBV7-9 and TRBJ2-2, the complete variable domain reads DTGVSQNPRHKITKRGQNVTFRCDPISEHNRLYWYRQTLGQGPEFLTYFQNEAQLEKSRLLSDRFSAERPKGSFSTLEIQRTEQGDSAMYLCASSLAPGNTGELFFGEGSRLTVL.

The chain uses TRBV25-1 and TRBJ1-2; no reliable D call. The V gene's germline CDR1 is MGHDK and CDR2 SYGVNS. This CDR3 spans 11 amino acids. Trimming took 5 bases from V and 3 from J, leaving 4 bases between them. This CDR3 is CASSSDYGYTF. For the CDR3, the DNA is TGTGCCAGCAGTTCAGACTATGGCTACACCTTC.

The chain links TRBV7-2 to TRBJ1-2, with 11 bases aligning to TRBD1. CDR1 SGHTA and CDR2 FQGNSA come from the germline V gene. The CDR3 has 14 amino acids. J gave up 5 bases and V 4 bases, and 3 bases lay outside the gene matches. CDR3: CASSSDRGLYGYTF. CDR3 DNA: TGTGCCAGCAGCTCGGACAGGGGGCTGTATGGCTACACCTTC. The variable domain in full, completed from reference TRBV7-2 and TRBJ1-2, reads GAGVSQSPSNKVTEKGKDVELRCDPISGHTALYWYRQSLGQGLEFLIYFQGNSAPDKSGLPSDRFSAERTGGSVSTLTIQRTQQEDSAVYLCASSSDRGLYGYTFGSGTRLTVV.

This chain's CDR3 is CASSETPVSPLHF. The CDR3 DNA is TGTGCCAGCAGTGAAACACCTGTTTCACCCCTCCACTTT. This chain joins TRBV6-4 and TRBJ1-6; no clear D. CDR1 and CDR2 from the germline V gene are MRHNA and SNTAGT. Trimming stripped 3 bases from V and 9 bases from J, with 9 bases between. This CDR3 has 13 residues.

This clone was observed a few times. The chain is built from TRBV9 and TRBJ2-7; 11 bases match TRBD1. The CDR3 is made up of 14 amino acids. Germline V gene lookup returns CDR1 SGDLS and CDR2 YYNGEE. The junction had 4 bases not matched to a gene; V was cut back by 3 bases and J by 5 bases. The CDR3 DNA follows: TGTGCCAGCAGCGGACGGGACAGGGGGGACGAGCAGTACTTC. This translates into CASSGRDRGDEQYF.

The chain is built from TRBV20-1 and TRBJ1-5; D remains unclear. Germline CDR1 DFQATT, CDR2 SNEGSKA (reference sequence). This CDR3 spans 13 amino acids. Deletions cut 3 bases from V and 3 bases from J, with 9 bases between. The CDR3 DNA reads TGCAGTGCTAGTTCCGTAATCAATCAGCCCCAGCATTTT. As protein: CSASSVINQPQHF.

The CDR3 region is CASVKTGGGTEAFF. The CDR3, as DNA: TGTGCTAGTGTCAAGACAGGGGGCGGCACTGAAGCTTTCTTT. The chain employs TRBV12-5 and TRBJ1-1; 10 bases match TRBD1. The J segment lost 4 bases and the V segment lost 7 bases, leaving 6 bases of the junction unmatched. The CDR3 has 14 residues. The V gene's germline CDR1 is LGHNT and CDR2 FRNRAP.

This clone has a single count. V is TRBV4-1 and J is TRBJ1-1; 7 nucleotides align to TRBD1. Losses at the gene ends were 3 bases for V and 1 base for J; bases not matched to a gene: 8. The CDR3 contains 16 residues. Looked up from germline, CDR1 is MGHRA and CDR2 is YSYEKL. Here the CDR3 reads CASSQLPGQKNTEAFF. In DNA form, the CDR3 reads TGCGCCAGCAGCCAGTTACCGGGACAGAAGAACACTGAAGCTTTCTTT.

This clone was counted a few times. The chain couples TRBV3-1 (or the pseudogene TRBV3-2) to TRBJ1-2; D might be TRBD1 (6 bases). This CDR3 is 18 amino acids long. V dropped 6 bases and J dropped 4 bases, with 27 bases sitting between them. Germline V lookup: CDR1 LGHDT, CDR2 YNNKEL (reference sequence). CDR3 bases: TGTGCCAGCAGGGACAGATACGCCGGCAGCAGGGGATTCTATGGCTACACCTTC. This encodes CASRDRYAGSRGFYGYTF.

This clone is a singleton in its sample. This CDR3 reads CASSTGLAGWLSNEQFF. The CDR3 DNA reads as TGTGCCAGCAGCACTGGACTAGCGGGATGGTTATCCAATGAGCAGTTCTTC. The chain carries TRBV5-4 and TRBJ2-1; 12 bases align to TRBD2. This CDR3 is built from 17 residues. V shed 4 bases and J 6 bases; nucleotides not matched to a gene: 11. Germline lookup yields CDR1 SGHNT and CDR2 YYREEE (reference sequence).

A single count supports this clone. The chain carries TRBV7-2 and TRBJ2-2; tentatively, D is TRBD2 (5 bases). The CDR3 covers 16 residues. Trimming pared 5 bases from V and 2 bases from J, leaving 15 bases between. The germline CDR1 and CDR2 sequences are SGHTA and FQGNSA. The CDR3 protein is CASSLTGFVNTGELFF. The CDR3, as DNA: TGTGCCAGCAGCCTGACGGGGTTCGTTAACACCGGGGAGCTGTTTTTT.

In its sample, this clone was seen many times. The chain carries TRBV5-6 and TRBJ2-7; 11 bases match TRBD2. The CDR3 covers 14 residues. Germline V lookup: CDR1 SGHDT, CDR2 YYEEEE. V shed 2 bases, J shed 8 bases, and the junction held 6 bases outside the gene matches. CDR3 protein: CASSFALAGGKQYF. The CDR3 DNA reads TGTGCCAGCAGCTTTGCTCTAGCGGGAGGTAAGCAGTACTTC. Filled out from reference TRBV5-6 and TRBJ2-7, the complete variable domain reads DAGVTQSPTHLIKTRGQQVTLRCSPKSGHDTVSWYQQALGQGPQFIFQYYEEEERQRGNFPDRFSGHQFPNYSSELNVNALLLGDSALYLCASSFALAGGKQYFGPGTRLTVT.

This sequence joins TRBV4-3 and TRBJ2-1, with a possible D match to TRBD1 (6 bases). The V end was cut by 1 base, the J end by 1 base, with 11 bases between. Germline CDR1 and CDR2: LGHNA and YSLEER. The CDR3 has 16 amino acids. The CDR3 is CASSQVSGVSYNEQFF. The CDR3 region has the DNA TGCGCCAGCAGCCAAGTGTCAGGGGTTTCCTACAATGAGCAGTTCTTC.

This chain joins TRBV5-1 and TRBJ2-7; TRBD2 matches at 14 bases. The CDR3 has 17 amino acids. The germline CDR1 and CDR2 sequences are SGHRS and YFSETQ. Unmatched junction bases numbered 11, after V lost 5 bases and J lost 4 bases. The DNA of the CDR3 is TGCGCCAGCAGACACGGGACTAGCGGGAGCTTTTCTTACGAGCAGTACTTC. Its translation is CASRHGTSGSFSYEQYF.

The rearrangement joins TRBV28 to TRBJ2-5, with D perhaps matching TRBD1 (6 bases). CDR3 length: 14 residues. V was trimmed by 4 bases and J by 5 bases, leaving 14 bases between them. Germline V lookup: CDR1 MDHEN, CDR2 SYDVKM. The DNA for the CDR3 is TGTGCCAGCAGTTACACGACAGGTGGGGAGACCCAGTACTTC. It codes for CASSYTTGGETQYF.

This clone has just one count. This chain connects TRBV4-1 to TRBJ2-3, with a possible D match to TRBD2 (5 bases). This CDR3 comprises 13 residues. Germline V CDR1 and CDR2: MGHRA, YSYEKL. Deletions cut 0 bases from V and 5 bases from J, with 6 bases between. CDR3 nucleotide sequence: TGCGCCAGCAGCCAAGAACTAGGAGATACGCAGTATTTT. Its translation: CASSQELGDTQYF.

The chain links TRBV19 to TRBJ2-1; 7 bases match TRBD2. CDR1 and CDR2 (germline): LNHDA, SQIVND (reference sequence). There are 16 residues in the CDR3. Unmatched junction bases numbered 9, after V lost 7 bases and J lost 0 bases. CDR3 bases: TGTGCCAGTACGCCGATAGCGGGCACCTCCTACAATGAGCAGTTCTTC. This encodes CASTPIAGTSYNEQFF. Based on the CDR3 plus reference TRBV19 and TRBJ2-1, the full variable domain is DGGITQSPKYLFRKEGQNVTLSCEQNLNHDAMYWYRQDPGQGLRLIYYSQIVNDFQKGDIAEGYSVSREKKESFPLTVTSAQKNPTAFYLCASTPIAGTSYNEQFFGPGTRLTVL.